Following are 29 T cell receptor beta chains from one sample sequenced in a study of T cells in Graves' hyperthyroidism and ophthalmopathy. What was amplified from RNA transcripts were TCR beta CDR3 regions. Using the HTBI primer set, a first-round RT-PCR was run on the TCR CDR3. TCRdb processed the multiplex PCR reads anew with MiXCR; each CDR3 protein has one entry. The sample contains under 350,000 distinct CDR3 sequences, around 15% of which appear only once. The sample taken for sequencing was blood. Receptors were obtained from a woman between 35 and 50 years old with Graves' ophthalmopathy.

CDR3 loop: CASSLGRGSGANVLTF. CDR3 bases: TGTGCCAGCAGCCTGGGCCGAGGGTCTGGGGCCAACGTCCTGACTTTC. The genes are TRBV6-1 and TRBJ2-6, with D possibly TRBD2 on 5 matching bases. Trimming took off 6 bases at V and 1 base at J, with 13 bases between the two ends. The CDR3 covers 16 residues. Germline lookup yields CDR1 MNHNS and CDR2 SASEGT.

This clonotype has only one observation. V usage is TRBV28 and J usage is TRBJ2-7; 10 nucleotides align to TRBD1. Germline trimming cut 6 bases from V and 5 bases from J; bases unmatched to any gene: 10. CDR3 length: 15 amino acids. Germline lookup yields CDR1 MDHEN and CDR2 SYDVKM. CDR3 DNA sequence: TGTGCCAGCAGAAAGGACAGGGGGATCCGGGACGAGCAGTACTTC. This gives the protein CASRKDRGIRDEQYF.

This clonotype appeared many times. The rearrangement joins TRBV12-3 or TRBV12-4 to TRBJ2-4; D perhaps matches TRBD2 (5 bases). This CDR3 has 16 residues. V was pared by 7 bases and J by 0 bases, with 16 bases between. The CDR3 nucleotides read TGTGCCAGCACCAAGACGGGGAACATAGCCAAAAACATTCAGTACTTC. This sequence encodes CASTKTGNIAKNIQYF.

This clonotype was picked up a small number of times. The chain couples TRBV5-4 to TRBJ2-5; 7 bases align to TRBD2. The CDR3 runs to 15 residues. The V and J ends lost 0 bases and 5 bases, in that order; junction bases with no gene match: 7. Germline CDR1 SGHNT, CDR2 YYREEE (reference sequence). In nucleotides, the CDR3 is TGTGCCAGCAGCTTGGCGCAGGGAGGGGTCGAGACCCAGTACTTC. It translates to CASSLAQGGVETQYF.

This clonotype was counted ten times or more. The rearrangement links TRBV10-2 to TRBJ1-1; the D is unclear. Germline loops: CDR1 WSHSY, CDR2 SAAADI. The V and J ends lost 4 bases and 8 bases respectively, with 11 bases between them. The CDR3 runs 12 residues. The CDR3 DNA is TGCGCCAGCAGTGGCCCCTTGGCAGAAGCTTTCTTT. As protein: CASSGPLAEAFF.

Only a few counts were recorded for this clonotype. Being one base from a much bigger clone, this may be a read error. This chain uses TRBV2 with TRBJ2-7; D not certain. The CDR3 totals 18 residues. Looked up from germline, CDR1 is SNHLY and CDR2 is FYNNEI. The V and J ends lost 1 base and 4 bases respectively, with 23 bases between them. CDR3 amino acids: CASSEVLQGSSNPYEQYF. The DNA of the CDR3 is TGTGCCAGCAGTGAAGTGCTTCAAGGGTCCAGCAACCCATACGAGCAGTACTTC.

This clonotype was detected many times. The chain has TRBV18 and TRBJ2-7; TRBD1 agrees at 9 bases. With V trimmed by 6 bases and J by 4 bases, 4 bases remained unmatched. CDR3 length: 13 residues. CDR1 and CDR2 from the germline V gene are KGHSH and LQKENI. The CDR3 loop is CASSGTGFYEQYF. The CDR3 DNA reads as TGTGCCAGCTCTGGGACAGGGTTTTACGAGCAGTACTTC. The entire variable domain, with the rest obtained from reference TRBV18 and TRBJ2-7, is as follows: NAGVMQNPRHLVRRRGQEARLRCSPMKGHSHVYWYRQLPEEGLKFMVYLQKENIIDESGMPKERFSAEFPKEGPSILRIQQVVRGDSAAYFCASSGTGFYEQYFGPGTRLTVT.

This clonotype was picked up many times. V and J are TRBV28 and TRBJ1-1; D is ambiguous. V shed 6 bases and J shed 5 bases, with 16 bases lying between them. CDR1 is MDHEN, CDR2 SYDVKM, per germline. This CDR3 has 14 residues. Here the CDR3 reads CASRRTDGRTEAFF. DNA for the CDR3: TGTGCCAGCAGGCGGACGGACGGAAGAACTGAAGCTTTCTTT.

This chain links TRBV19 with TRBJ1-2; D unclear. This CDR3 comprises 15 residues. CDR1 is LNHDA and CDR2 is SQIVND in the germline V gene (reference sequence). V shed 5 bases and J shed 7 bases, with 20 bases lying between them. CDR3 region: CASSVTTPMLGGYTF. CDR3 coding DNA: TGTGCCAGTAGTGTTACTACACCGATGTTGGGTGGCTACACCTTC.

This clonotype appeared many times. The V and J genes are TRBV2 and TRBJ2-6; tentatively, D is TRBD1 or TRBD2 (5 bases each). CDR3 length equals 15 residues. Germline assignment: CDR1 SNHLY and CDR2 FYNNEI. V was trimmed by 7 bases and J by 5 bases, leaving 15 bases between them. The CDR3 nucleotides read TGTGCCAGCATAGTGGCAGGGAGCTGGGCCAACGTCCTGACTTTC. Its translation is CASIVAGSWANVLTF.

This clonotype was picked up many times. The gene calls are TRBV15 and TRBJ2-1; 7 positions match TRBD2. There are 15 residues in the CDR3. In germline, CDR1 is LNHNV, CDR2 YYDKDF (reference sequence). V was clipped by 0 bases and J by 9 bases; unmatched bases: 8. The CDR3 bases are TGTGCCACCAGCAGAGATCTGGCGGGAGTTGTTGAGCAGTTCTTC. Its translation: CATSRDLAGVVEQFF.

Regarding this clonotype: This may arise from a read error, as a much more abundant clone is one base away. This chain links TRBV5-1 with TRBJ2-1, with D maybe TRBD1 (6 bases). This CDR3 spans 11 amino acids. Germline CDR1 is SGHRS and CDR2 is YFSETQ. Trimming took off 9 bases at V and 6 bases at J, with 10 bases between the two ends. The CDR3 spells CANRDINEQFF. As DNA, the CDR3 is TGCGCCAACAGGGATATCAATGAGCAGTTCTTC.

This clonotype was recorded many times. Written as DNA, the CDR3 is TGTGCCAGCAGTTTATGGGGGCCCTTGAACACTGAAGCTTTCTTT. Its translation is CASSLWGPLNTEAFF. This chain joins TRBV28 and TRBJ1-1; maybe TRBD1 (5 bases). There are 15 residues in the CDR3. The germline V gene encodes CDR1 MDHEN and CDR2 SYDVKM. V was clipped by 0 bases and J by 0 bases, with 8 bases between them. The full variable domain, rest sourced from reference TRBV28 and TRBJ1-1, is DVKVTQSSRYLVKRTGEKVFLECVQDMDHENMFWYRQDPGLGLRLIYFSYDVKMKEKGDIPEGYSVSREKKERFSLILESASTNQTSMYLCASSLWGPLNTEAFFGQGTRLTVV.

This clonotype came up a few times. CDR3 bases: TGTGCCAGCAGTTCGCTTCTCCGGGACTATAAGTTCTTC. As protein: CASSSLLRDYKFF. The rearrangement joins TRBV28 to TRBJ2-1, with TRBD2 matching over 7 bases. The length of the CDR3 is 13 residues. The V and J ends lost 4 bases and 14 bases, in that order; junction bases with no gene match: 11. Germline V gives CDR1 MDHEN, CDR2 SYDVKM.

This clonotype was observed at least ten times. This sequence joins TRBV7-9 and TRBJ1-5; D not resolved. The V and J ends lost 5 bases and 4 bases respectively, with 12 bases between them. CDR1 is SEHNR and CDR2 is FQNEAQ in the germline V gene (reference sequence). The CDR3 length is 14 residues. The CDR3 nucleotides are TGTGCCAGCAGCGAGTTGCCACCAAATCAGCCCCAGCATTTT. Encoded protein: CASSELPPNQPQHF.

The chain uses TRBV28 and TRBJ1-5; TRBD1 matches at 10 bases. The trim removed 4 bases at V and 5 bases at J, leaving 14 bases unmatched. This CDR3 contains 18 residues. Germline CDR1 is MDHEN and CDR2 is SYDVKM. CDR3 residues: CASSSLPRTGGNDQPQHF. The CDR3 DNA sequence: TGTGCCAGCAGTTCTCTTCCTCGGACAGGGGGGAATGATCAGCCCCAGCATTTT.

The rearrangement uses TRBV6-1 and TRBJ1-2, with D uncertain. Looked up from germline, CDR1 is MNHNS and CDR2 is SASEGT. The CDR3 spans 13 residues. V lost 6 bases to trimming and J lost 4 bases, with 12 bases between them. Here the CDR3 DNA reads TGTGCCAGCAGGGACGGATTGGGCTATGGCTACACCTTC. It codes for CASRDGLGYGYTF.

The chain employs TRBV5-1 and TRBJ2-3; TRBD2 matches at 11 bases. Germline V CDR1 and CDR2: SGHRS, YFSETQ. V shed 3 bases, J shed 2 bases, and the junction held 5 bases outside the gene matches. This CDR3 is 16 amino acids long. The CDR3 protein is CASSSTSGANTDTQYF. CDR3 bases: TGCGCCAGCAGCTCGACTAGCGGGGCGAACACAGATACGCAGTATTTT.

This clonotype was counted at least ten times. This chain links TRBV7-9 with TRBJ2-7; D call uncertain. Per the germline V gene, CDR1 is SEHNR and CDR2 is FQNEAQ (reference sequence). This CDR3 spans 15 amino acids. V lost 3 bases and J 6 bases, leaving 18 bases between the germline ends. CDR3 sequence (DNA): TGTGCCAGCAGCTTCGGAGCCCCCCGTCAGGCCGAGCAGTACTTC. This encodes CASSFGAPRQAEQYF.

CDR3 nucleotides: TGTGCCAGTAGTCGGGTCCGGGGAGCGCCCCTCCACTTT. This encodes CASSRVRGAPLHF. This chain joins TRBV19 and TRBJ1-6; D gene ambiguous. This CDR3 has 13 residues. Trimming shortened V by 5 bases and J by 13 bases, and 15 bases separated the two germline ends. Germline CDR1 is LNHDA and CDR2 is SQIVND (reference sequence).

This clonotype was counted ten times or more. In DNA, the CDR3 is TGTGCCAGTAGTATGACACGGGACAGGGGGTCGGGAACTGAAGCTTTCTTT. Its translation: CASSMTRDRGSGTEAFF. The chain has TRBV19 and TRBJ1-1; 11 positions agree with TRBD1. V was pared by 3 bases and J by 5 bases, with 11 bases of the junction left unmatched. Germline CDR1 LNHDA, CDR2 SQIVND (reference sequence). The CDR3 sequence is 17 residues long.

The CDR3 sequence: CSAPRLAGGNADTQYF. DNA for the CDR3: TGCAGTGCCCCCCGACTAGCGGGAGGGAACGCGGATACGCAGTATTTT. The chain employs TRBV20-1 and TRBJ2-3; 14 nucleotides align to TRBD2. V lost 6 bases to trimming and J lost 6 bases; unmatched junction nucleotides: 11. The germline gives CDR1 DFQATT, CDR2 SNEGSKA (reference sequence). The CDR3 loop spans 16 amino acids.

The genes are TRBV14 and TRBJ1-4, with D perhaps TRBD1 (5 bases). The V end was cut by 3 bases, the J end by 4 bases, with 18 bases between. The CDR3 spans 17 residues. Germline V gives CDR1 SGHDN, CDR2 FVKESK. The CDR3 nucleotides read TGTGCCAGCAGCCATGAGAGGGACTCAGATAATAATGAAAAACTGTTTTTT. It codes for CASSHERDSDNNEKLFF.

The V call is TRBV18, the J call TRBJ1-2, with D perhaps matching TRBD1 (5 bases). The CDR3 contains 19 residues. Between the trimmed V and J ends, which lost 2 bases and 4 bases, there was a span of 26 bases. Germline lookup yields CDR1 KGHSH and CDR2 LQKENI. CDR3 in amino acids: CASSPDKRTTGVYRYGYTF. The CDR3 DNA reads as TGTGCCAGCTCACCAGATAAAAGGACCACAGGAGTCTACCGCTATGGCTACACCTTC.

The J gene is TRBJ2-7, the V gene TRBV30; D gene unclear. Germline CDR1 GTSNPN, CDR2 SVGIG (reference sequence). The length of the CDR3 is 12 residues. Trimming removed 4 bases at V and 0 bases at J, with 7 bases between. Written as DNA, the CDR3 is TGTGCCTGGAAAGTGAGCTCCTACGAGCAGTACTTC. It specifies CAWKVSSYEQYF.

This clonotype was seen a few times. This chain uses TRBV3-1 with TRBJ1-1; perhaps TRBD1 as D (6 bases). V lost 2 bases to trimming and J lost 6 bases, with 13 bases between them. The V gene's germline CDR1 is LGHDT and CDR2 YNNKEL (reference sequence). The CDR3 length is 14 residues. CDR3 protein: CASSQLNRAAEAFF. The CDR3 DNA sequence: TGTGCCAGCAGCCAACTCAACAGGGCCGCTGAAGCTTTCTTT.

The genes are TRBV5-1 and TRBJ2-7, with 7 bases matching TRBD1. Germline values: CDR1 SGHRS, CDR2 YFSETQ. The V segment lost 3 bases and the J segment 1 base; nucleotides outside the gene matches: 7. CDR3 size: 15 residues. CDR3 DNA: TGCGCCAGCAGCTGGGAATGGGACAGTTCCTACGAGCAGTACTTC. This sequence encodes CASSWEWDSSYEQYF.

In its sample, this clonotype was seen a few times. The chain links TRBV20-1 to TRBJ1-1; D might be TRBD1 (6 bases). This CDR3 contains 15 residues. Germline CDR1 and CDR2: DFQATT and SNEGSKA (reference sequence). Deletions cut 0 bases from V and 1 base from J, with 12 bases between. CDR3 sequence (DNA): TGCAGTGCTAGAGACAGGGGTAAGGGGAACACTGAAGCTTTCTTT. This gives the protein CSARDRGKGNTEAFF.

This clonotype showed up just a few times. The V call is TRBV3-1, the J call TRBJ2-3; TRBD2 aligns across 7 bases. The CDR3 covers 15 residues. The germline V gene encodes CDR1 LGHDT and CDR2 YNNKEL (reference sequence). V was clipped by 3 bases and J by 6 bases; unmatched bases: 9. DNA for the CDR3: TGTGCCAGCAGCCATCAACCCCACGGGGGGGATACGCAGTATTTT. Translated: CASSHQPHGGDTQYF.